This T cell receptor beta chain was observed in a study of early T cells in non-severe SARS-CoV-2 infection. The CDR3 spans 16 residues. Per the germline V gene, CDR1 is LNHDA and CDR2 is SQIVND (reference sequence). J lost 6 bases, V lost 9 bases, and 11 bases had no gene match. In the library, individual cDNA molecules carried attached unique molecular identifiers. TCRdb independently ran MiXCR on the 5' RACE reads; one entry per CDR3 protein. The top ten hold approximately 3.5% of the sample, which has under 35,000 distinct CDR3 sequences, approximately 5.5% seen once. The chain combines TRBV19 with TRBJ2-1, with 13 positions matching TRBD2. The TCR was taken from an adult who was a healthcare worker with PCR-confirmed SARS-CoV-2 infection or an uninfected control (not recorded which). The specimen sequenced was whole blood. This CDR3 reads CASTRTSGSLTNEQFF. The CDR3 bases are TGTGCCAGCACAAGGACTAGCGGGAGCCTAACCAATGAGCAGTTCTTC.